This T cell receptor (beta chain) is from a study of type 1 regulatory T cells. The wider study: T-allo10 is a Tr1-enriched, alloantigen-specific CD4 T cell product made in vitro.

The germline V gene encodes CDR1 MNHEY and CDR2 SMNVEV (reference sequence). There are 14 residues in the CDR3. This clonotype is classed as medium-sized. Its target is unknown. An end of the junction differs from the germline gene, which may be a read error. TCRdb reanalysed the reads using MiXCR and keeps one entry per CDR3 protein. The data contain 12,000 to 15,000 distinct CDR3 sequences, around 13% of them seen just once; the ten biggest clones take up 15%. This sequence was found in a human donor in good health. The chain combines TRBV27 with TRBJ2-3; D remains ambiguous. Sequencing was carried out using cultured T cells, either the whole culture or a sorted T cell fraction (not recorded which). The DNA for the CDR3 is TGTGCCAGCAGTTTTGAAAGTCGCCGCGATAGGCAGTATTTT. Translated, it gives CASSFESRRDRQYF.